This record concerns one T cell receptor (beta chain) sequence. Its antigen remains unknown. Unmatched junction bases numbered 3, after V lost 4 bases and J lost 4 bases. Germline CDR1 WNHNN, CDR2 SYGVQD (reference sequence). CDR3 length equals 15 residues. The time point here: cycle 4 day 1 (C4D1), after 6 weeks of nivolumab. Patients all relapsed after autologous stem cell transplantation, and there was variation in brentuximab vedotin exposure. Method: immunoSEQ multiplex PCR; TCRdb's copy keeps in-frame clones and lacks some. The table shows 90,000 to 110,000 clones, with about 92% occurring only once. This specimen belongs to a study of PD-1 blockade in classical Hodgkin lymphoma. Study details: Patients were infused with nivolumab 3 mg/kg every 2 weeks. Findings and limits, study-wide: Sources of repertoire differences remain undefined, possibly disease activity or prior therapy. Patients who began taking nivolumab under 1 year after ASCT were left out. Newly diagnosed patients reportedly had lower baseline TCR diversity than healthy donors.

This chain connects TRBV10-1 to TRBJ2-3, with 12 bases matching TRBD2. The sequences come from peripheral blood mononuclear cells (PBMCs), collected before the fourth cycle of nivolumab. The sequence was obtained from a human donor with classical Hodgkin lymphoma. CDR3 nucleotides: TGCGCCAGCAGTGGGGCTAGCGGGAGGGCAGATACGCAGTATTTT. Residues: CASSGASGRADTQYF.